These 26 T cell receptor beta chains were all obtained from the same sample, sequenced in a study of Graves' ophthalmopathy and Graves' hyperthyroidism. RNA transcripts provided the template for amplifying TCR beta CDR3 regions. HTBI primers primed a first-round RT-PCR, and a second-round multiplex PCR followed. TCRdb re-called the multiplex PCR reads with MiXCR, one entry per CDR3 protein. Of 650,000 to 800,000 distinct CDR3 sequences in the sample, about 40% were seen once. The sequenced sample consisted of peripheral blood. These receptors all come from an adult man with Graves' ophthalmopathy.

This clonotype was seen repeatedly, ten times or more. This chain links TRBV2 with TRBJ2-2, with D possibly being TRBD1 (5 bases). The V gene lost 6 bases and the J gene lost 3 bases, with 8 bases spanning the gap. The CDR3 spans 13 residues. Germline V CDR1 and CDR2: SNHLY, FYNNEI. Written as DNA, the CDR3 is TGTGCCAGCAGGGGGCTGGACACCGGGGAGCTGTTTTTT. It yields the protein CASRGLDTGELFF.

This clonotype was seen at least ten times. This chain joins TRBV29-1 and TRBJ2-7; TRBD1 aligns across 9 bases. CDR1 is SQVTM and CDR2 is ANQGSEA in the germline V gene. Unmatched junction bases numbered 11, after V lost 0 bases and J lost 8 bases. The CDR3 loop spans 15 amino acids. The CDR3 DNA is TGCAGCGTTGAAGAGGGGGTGGGGACAGGGAACCAGCAGTACTTC. Protein product: CSVEEGVGTGNQQYF.

A few counts support this clonotype. CDR3 residues: CASSIQGRTYEQYF. CDR3 nucleotide sequence: TGTGCCAGTAGTATCCAGGGGAGAACCTACGAGCAGTACTTC. This chain connects TRBV19 to TRBJ2-7; TRBD1 might be the D (6 bases). CDR1 is LNHDA, CDR2 SQIVND, per germline (reference sequence). The CDR3 has 14 amino acids. Trimming took off 3 bases at V and 2 bases at J, with 11 bases between the two ends.

This clonotype occurred many times. The chain is built from TRBV7-6 and TRBJ1-1; D perhaps matches TRBD1 (6 bases). Trimming removed 4 bases from V and 2 bases from J, with 17 bases in between. This CDR3 comprises 16 residues. CDR1 is SGHVS and CDR2 is FNYEAQ in the germline V gene. The chain's CDR3 is CASSSSPGQTNTEAFF. CDR3 in DNA: TGTGCCAGCAGCTCAAGTCCGGGACAAACCAACACTGAAGCTTTCTTT.

As concerns this clonotype: A much larger clone lies a single base off, so this may be a read error. V gene TRBV5-1 combines with J gene TRBJ1-6; D not certain. V was cut by 1 base and J by 11 bases, with 19 bases left in between. This CDR3 region has 16 residues. Looked up from germline, CDR1 is SGHRS and CDR2 is YFSETQ. The CDR3 loop reads CASSLNGQVVNPPLHF. The CDR3, as DNA: TGCGCCAGCAGCTTGAATGGGCAGGTGGTCAATCCACCCCTCCACTTT.

For this clonotype: The germline gene is not matched at one end of the junction; a read error may be the cause. This sequence joins TRBV24-1 and TRBJ2-7; possible D gene TRBD1, 6 bases. Per the germline V gene, CDR1 is KGHDR and CDR2 is SFDVKD. The CDR3 has 14 residues. Written as DNA, the CDR3 is TGTGCCGCCAGCAAGGAACAGGGCGTCGGCGAGCAGTACTTC. This sequence encodes CAASKEQGVGEQYF.

This clonotype was recorded a few times. Compared with germline, one end of the junction differs, possibly owing to a read error. This chain connects TRBV4-3 to TRBJ1-5; D unresolved. The CDR3 spans 16 residues. Germline CDR1 is LGHNA and CDR2 is YSLEER. The CDR3 sequence is CASSQEAGYSNQPQHF. The CDR3 DNA reads TGCGCCAGCAGTCAAGAGGCAGGATATAGCAATCAGCCCCAGCATTTT.

This chain connects TRBV20-1 to TRBJ1-4, with D perhaps TRBD1 (6 bases). CDR1 and CDR2 from the germline V gene are DFQATT and SNEGSKA (reference sequence). V was pared by 5 bases and J by 8 bases, with 21 bases between. This CDR3 is 15 amino acids long. CDR3: CSAFSTGTQREKLFF. The CDR3 coding sequence is TGCAGTGCTTTTTCTACAGGGACCCAAAGGGAAAAACTGTTTTTT.

As for this clonotype: At one end the junction does not follow the germline gene, possibly because of a read error. This chain uses TRBV10-2 with TRBJ2-7; no firm D call. Germline V CDR1 and CDR2: WSHSY, SAAADI. CDR3 size: 12 residues. The CDR3 DNA sequence: TGTGCCAGCTCACCGAATGATTACGAGCAGTACTTC. It translates to CASSPNDYEQYF.

The J gene is TRBJ2-5, the V gene TRBV20-1; 13 bases are a match to TRBD2. J lost 5 bases, V lost 5 bases, and 8 bases had no gene match. The germline gives CDR1 DFQATT, CDR2 SNEGSKA (reference sequence). CDR3 length equals 15 residues. CDR3 nucleotides: TGCAGTGCTCCTTCGACTAGCGGGGGGAGCGAGACCCAGTACTTC. Encoded protein: CSAPSTSGGSETQYF.

With regard to this clonotype: One end of the junction varies from germline; a read error may be responsible. In DNA form, the CDR3 reads TGTGCCAGCAGTCGCGGACAGGGGGGGCGGCAGTACTTC. Protein: CASSRGQGGRQYF. The chain uses TRBV10-3 and TRBJ2-7; 10 positions match TRBD1. Germline V lookup: CDR1 ENHRY, CDR2 SYGVKD. The CDR3 contains 13 residues.

Ten or more counts support this clonotype. The V gene is TRBV24-1, the J gene TRBJ1-2, with TRBD1 matching over 8 bases. The CDR3 is made up of 15 amino acids. Germline-derived CDR1 and CDR2 are KGHDR and SFDVKD. V dropped 2 bases and J dropped 3; count of bases not matched to a gene: 4. The CDR3 nucleotides are TGTGCCACCAGTGATTCCTTGACAGGGGACTATGGCTACACCTTC. It yields the protein CATSDSLTGDYGYTF.

CDR3 amino acids: CASDSGSGNTIYF. The CDR3 region has the DNA TGTGCCAGCGACAGTGGCTCGGGAAACACCATATATTTT. V and J are TRBV28 and TRBJ1-3; D may be TRBD1 (5 bases). V gave up 8 bases and J gave up 4 bases, with 12 bases separating them. Germline CDR1 reads MDHEN; CDR2 reads SYDVKM. This CDR3 contains 13 residues.

This clonotype was recorded at least ten times. This chain connects TRBV5-4 to TRBJ1-1; D not certain. The CDR3 covers 14 residues. Trimming stripped 0 bases from V and 4 bases from J, with 10 bases between. CDR1 is SGHNT and CDR2 is YYREEE in the germline V gene (reference sequence). The DNA of the CDR3 is TGTGCCAGCAGCTTGGCAGATCTTTCCACTGAAGCTTTCTTT. It specifies CASSLADLSTEAFF.

The chain is built from TRBV6-1 and TRBJ2-5; tentatively, D is TRBD2 (6 bases). CDR1 MNHNS and CDR2 SASEGT come from the germline V gene. The CDR3 is 14 residues long. Between the trimmed V and J ends, which lost 6 bases and 5 bases, there was a span of 16 bases. The CDR3 reads CASSYVAAGETQYF. The CDR3 DNA sequence: TGTGCCAGCAGCTACGTGGCGGCGGGGGAGACCCAGTACTTC.

This clonotype has more than one count but fewer than ten. This chain uses TRBV7-9 with TRBJ1-2; D is uncertain. The length of the CDR3 is 15 residues. V gave up 5 bases and J gave up 4 bases, with 17 bases separating them. Per the germline V gene, CDR1 is SEHNR and CDR2 is FQNEAQ (reference sequence). As DNA, the CDR3 is TGTGCCAGCAGCGGCCCAGGAGTGAATTTCTATGGCTACACCTTC. This encodes CASSGPGVNFYGYTF. The complete variable domain, with remaining parts taken from reference TRBV7-9 and TRBJ1-2, reads DTGVSQNPRHKITKRGQNVTFRCDPISEHNRLYWYRQTLGQGPEFLTYFQNEAQLEKSRLLSDRFSAERPKGSFSTLEIQRTEQGDSAMYLCASSGPGVNFYGYTFGSGTRLTVV.

In its sample, this clonotype was seen many times. The V and J genes are TRBV7-6 and TRBJ2-2; D perhaps matches TRBD1 (5 bases). Germline CDR1 reads SGHVS; CDR2 reads FNYEAQ. The V end lost 1 base, the J end lost 0 bases, and 6 bases lay between the germline ends. The CDR3 extends over 15 amino acids. The CDR3 spells CASSLGTTNTGELFF. The CDR3 DNA follows: TGTGCCAGCAGCTTAGGGACAACGAACACCGGGGAGCTGTTTTTT.

This clonotype was observed many times. The chain carries TRBV7-9 and TRBJ1-2; D is unresolved. V lost 1 base and J 2 bases, leaving 8 bases between the germline ends. The CDR3 spans 14 residues. CDR1 is SEHNR and CDR2 is FQNEAQ in the germline V gene (reference sequence). The CDR3 bases are TGTGCCAGCAGCTTAGGGGCCTCCAACTATGGCTACACCTTC. Its translation: CASSLGASNYGYTF.

This clonotype was counted ten times or more. The rearrangement uses TRBV7-2 and TRBJ2-2; 8 bases align to TRBD1. Trimming removed 1 base from V and 0 bases from J; junction bases left unmatched: 4. CDR3 length: 17 residues. Per the germline V gene, CDR1 is SGHTA and CDR2 is FQGNSA. Written as DNA, the CDR3 is TGTGCCAGCAGCTTAGGGACAGGGATTGCGAACACCGGGGAGCTGTTTTTT. Translated, it gives CASSLGTGIANTGELFF.

Concerning this clonotype: An end of the junction does not agree with germline; a read error may underlie this. V and J are TRBV16 and TRBJ1-2; 8 bases align to TRBD1. The CDR3 contains 15 residues. Germline V lookup: CDR1 KGHSY, CDR2 FQNENV. The CDR3 here is CASGQLNRGNYGYTF. The DNA of the CDR3 is TGTGCCAGCGGCCAATTGAACAGGGGGAACTATGGCTACACCTTC.

In this sample, this clonotype turned up many times. The chain uses TRBV19 and TRBJ1-2; possibly TRBD1 for D (6 bases). V was shortened by 6 bases and J by 8 bases, with 13 bases between the two germline ends. The germline CDR1 and CDR2 sequences are LNHDA and SQIVND (reference sequence). The CDR3 has 12 residues. This chain's CDR3 is CASSAGAVGYTF. The CDR3 coding sequence is TGTGCCAGTAGCGCAGGGGCGGTAGGCTACACCTTC.

This clonotype was detected only once. Its ends do not fully match the called genes, so a read error is possible. This chain links TRBV11-2 with TRBJ1-3; D gene ambiguous. The CDR3 is 10 residues long. Germline V gives CDR1 SGHAT, CDR2 FQNNGV. CDR3 loop: CASSFNIIYF. As DNA, the CDR3 is TGTGCCAGCAGCTTTAACATCATATATTTT.

A word on this clonotype: A much larger clone differs from this one at a single base, so this may be a read error. The J gene is TRBJ1-5, the V gene TRBV7-8; tentatively, D is TRBD1 (6 bases). Trimming removed 1 base at V and 0 bases at J, with 10 bases between. CDR3 size: 16 residues. Germline CDR1 SGHVS, CDR2 FQNEAQ. The CDR3 sequence: CASSLGWGLSNQPQHF. In nucleotides, the CDR3 is TGTGCCAGCAGCTTAGGGTGGGGGCTTAGCAATCAGCCCCAGCATTTT. The variable domain in full, completed from reference TRBV7-8 and TRBJ1-5, reads GAGVSQSPRYKVAKRGQDVALRCDPISGHVSLFWYQQALGQGPEFLTYFQNEAQLDKSGLPSDRFFAERPEGSVSTLKIQRTQQEDSAVYLCASSLGWGLSNQPQHFGDGTRLSIL.

This sequence joins TRBV11-1 and TRBJ2-2, with TRBD2 matching over 12 bases. V lost 8 bases, J lost 5 bases, and 3 bases stayed unmatched. The germline gives CDR1 SGHAT, CDR2 FQDESV (reference sequence). This CDR3 is 14 amino acids long. In nucleotides, the CDR3 is TGTGCCAGCGGTACTAGCGGGGGGACCGGGGAGCTGTTTTTT. Protein product: CASGTSGGTGELFF.

This clonotype was observed a few times. This chain joins TRBV5-6 and TRBJ1-2; unclear D gene. Germline V gives CDR1 SGHDT, CDR2 YYEEEE. V was trimmed by 0 bases and J by 5 bases, leaving 11 bases between them. The CDR3 has 14 amino acids. CDR3 residues: CASSLAVGPYGYTF. The DNA for the CDR3 is TGTGCCAGCAGCTTGGCCGTCGGTCCTTATGGCTACACCTTC.

This clonotype was counted many times. J is TRBJ1-2 and V is TRBV5-1, with TRBD1 as a possible D gene (6 bases). The CDR3 is 16 residues long. Germline loops: CDR1 SGHRS, CDR2 YFSETQ. Trimming took 4 bases from V and 6 from J, leaving 22 bases between them. The CDR3 DNA sequence: TGCGCCAGCAGCCGAGCCGACAGGATGTTGGATAATGGCTACACCTTC. Protein: CASSRADRMLDNGYTF.